These 16 T cell receptor beta chains originate from one sample sequenced in a study of shared clonotypes between healthy human individuals. Naive CD8 cells lacked CD45RO, underwent positive selection for CCR7 and left out terminally differentiated effector memory CD45RA+ cells. Using immunoSEQ multiplex PCR, the repertoire was profiled, and TCRdb retains in-frame clones only, with some absent. The sample contains hundreds of thousands of clones, about 98% of which appear only once. The sequenced sample was naive CD8+ T cells sorted from blood. The receptors come from a man aged 30 to 45 in good health.

The chain combines TRBV6-6 with TRBJ2-3; D is unclear. CDR1 and CDR2 from the germline V gene are MNHNY and SVGAGI (reference sequence). This CDR3 has 12 amino acids. Trimming cost V 7 bases and J 0 bases, with 5 bases left between them. CDR3 region: CASTSSTDTQYF. The CDR3 DNA follows: TGTGCCAGCACGTCTAGCACAGATACGCAGTATTTT.

This clone was seen once. The V call is TRBV19, the J call TRBJ2-3, with TRBD1 identical over 8 bases. From germline, CDR1 is LNHDA and CDR2 SQIVND (reference sequence). The CDR3 contains 15 residues. Trimming cost V 3 bases and J 1 base; bases outside gene matches: 3. The CDR3 here is CASSMDRVGTDTQYF. CDR3 coding DNA: TGTGCCAGTAGTATGGACAGGGTCGGCACAGATACGCAGTATTTT.

The chain uses TRBV6-1 and TRBJ2-1; unclear D gene. This CDR3 is built from 12 residues. Per the germline V gene, CDR1 is MNHNS and CDR2 is SASEGT. The germline V and J ends were trimmed by 7 bases and 8 bases, with 12 bases remaining between them. Here the CDR3 DNA reads TGTGCCAGCAACCTACCCATTCATGAGCAGTTCTTC. Its translation is CASNLPIHEQFF.

This chain joins TRBV28 and TRBJ2-5; D uncertain. CDR1 MDHEN and CDR2 SYDVKM come from the germline V gene. Trimming removed 3 bases at V and 5 bases at J, with 10 bases between. There are 13 residues in the CDR3. Here the CDR3 reads CASSFSPIETQYF. DNA for the CDR3: TGTGCCAGCAGTTTTTCCCCGATCGAGACCCAGTACTTC.

The chain links TRBV2 to TRBJ2-2; D remains unclear. The CDR3 runs 16 residues. V was clipped by 10 bases and J by 0 bases, with 18 bases between them. Germline CDR1 reads SNHLY; CDR2 reads FYNNEI. CDR3 bases: TGTGCCACAACTCAGGTCAGGCAGTCGAACACCGGGGAGCTGTTTTTT. Encoded protein: CATTQVRQSNTGELFF.

This rearrangement joins TRBV11-2 to TRBJ1-2; a possible D gene is TRBD1 (6 bases). The germline V and J ends were trimmed by 1 base and 3 bases, with 12 bases remaining between them. Germline CDR1 SGHAT, CDR2 FQNNGV. CDR3 size: 15 residues. Here the CDR3 reads CASSLGKDSHYGYTF. The CDR3 coding sequence is TGTGCCAGCAGCTTAGGGAAGGACAGCCACTATGGCTACACCTTC.

This chain's CDR3 is CASSVGPWETGELFF. CDR3 DNA sequence: TGTGCCAGCAGCGTAGGCCCATGGGAAACCGGGGAGCTGTTTTTT. The J gene is TRBJ2-2, the V gene TRBV9, with D unclear. Germline CDR1 and CDR2: SGDLS and YYNGEE. Deletions cut 0 bases from V and 5 bases from J, with 11 bases between. CDR3 length: 15 residues. Supplemented by reference TRBV9 and TRBJ2-2, the full variable domain reads DSGVTQTPKHLITATGQRVTLRCSPRSGDLSVYWYQQSLDQGLQFLIQYYNGEERAKGNILERFSAQQFPDLHSELNLSSLELGDSALYFCASSVGPWETGELFFGEGSRLTVL.

CDR3 DNA: TGCGCCAGCAGCTACGACAGGGTAGGGTCCTACGAGCAGTACTTC. This encodes CASSYDRVGSYEQYF. This chain joins TRBV5-1 and TRBJ2-7; TRBD1 matches at 7 bases. CDR3 length equals 15 residues. CDR1 SGHRS and CDR2 YFSETQ come from the germline V gene. Losses at the gene ends were 3 bases for V and 1 base for J; bases not matched to a gene: 7.

V usage is TRBV7-6 and J usage is TRBJ2-1; a weak D match, TRBD2 (6 bases). The CDR3 totals 16 residues. The V gene's germline CDR1 is SGHVS and CDR2 FNYEAQ. Trimming took off 1 base at V and 2 bases at J, with 12 bases between the two ends. CDR3 coding DNA: TGTGCCAGCAGCTTAGTGGGTGCTAGCGCCTACAATGAGCAGTTCTTC. It yields the protein CASSLVGASAYNEQFF.

The V call is TRBV29-1, the J call TRBJ2-7; 13 bases match TRBD2. CDR3 length: 16 residues. Trimming at V came to 3 bases and at J to 5 bases, leaving 10 bases not matched to a gene. The germline gives CDR1 SQVTM, CDR2 ANQGSEA. Here the CDR3 DNA reads TGCAGCGTTGACACTAGCGGGAGGGCTTCGGTCCACGAGCAGTACTTC. Its protein is CSVDTSGRASVHEQYF.

The chain joins TRBV5-6 to TRBJ1-5; D might be TRBD1 (5 bases). This CDR3 has 17 residues. Germline V gene lookup returns CDR1 SGHDT and CDR2 YYEEEE. Trimming left V 4 bases short and J 0 bases short, with 17 bases between. The CDR3 region has the DNA TGTGCCAGCAGCCGAGATCGGACAAAGCATAGCAATCAGCCCCAGCATTTT. Translating gives CASSRDRTKHSNQPQHF. Together with reference TRBV5-6 and TRBJ1-5, the CDR3 gives the full variable domain: DAGVTQSPTHLIKTRGQQVTLRCSPKSGHDTVSWYQQALGQGPQFIFQYYEEEERQRGNFPDRFSGHQFPNYSSELNVNALLLGDSALYLCASSRDRTKHSNQPQHFGDGTRLSIL.

Here the CDR3 reads CASSLTLGVGETQYF. CDR3 nucleotide sequence: TGTGCCAGCAGCTTAACGTTAGGGGTTGGAGAGACCCAGTACTTC. The V and J genes are TRBV7-7 and TRBJ2-5; TRBD1 might be the D (5 bases). V was trimmed by 2 bases and J by 4 bases, leaving 14 bases between them. The CDR3 totals 15 residues. Germline V gene lookup returns CDR1 SSHAT and CDR2 FNYEAQ (reference sequence).

The gene calls are TRBV4-2 and TRBJ2-7; 10 nucleotides agree with TRBD1. J gave up 4 bases and V 0 bases, and 6 bases lay outside the gene matches. Germline CDR1 reads LGHNA; CDR2 reads YNFKEQ. The CDR3 is 16 residues long. In DNA, the CDR3 is TGTGCCAGCAGCCAAGACTCGTTGGGACAGGGGTACGAGCAGTACTTC. Translated, it gives CASSQDSLGQGYEQYF.

This chain connects TRBV15 to TRBJ1-4, with 9 bases identical to TRBD1. Germline lookup yields CDR1 LNHNV and CDR2 YYDKDF (reference sequence). There are 15 residues in the CDR3. J was trimmed by 8 bases and V by 3 bases; bases with no gene match: 7. This chain's CDR3 is CATSRDRGGGEKLFF. The CDR3 nucleotides are TGTGCCACCAGCAGGGACAGGGGTGGCGGAGAAAAACTGTTTTTT.

This chain uses TRBV28 with TRBJ2-3; no reliable D call. The CDR3 loop spans 15 amino acids. Trimming cost V 3 bases and J 1 base, with 11 bases left between them. CDR1 and CDR2 from the germline V gene are MDHEN and SYDVKM. CDR3 residues: CASSFEGMRTDTQYF. Written as DNA, the CDR3 is TGTGCCAGCAGTTTCGAAGGGATGCGCACAGATACGCAGTATTTT. The entire variable domain, with the rest obtained from reference TRBV28 and TRBJ2-3, is as follows: DVKVTQSSRYLVKRTGEKVFLECVQDMDHENMFWYRQDPGLGLRLIYFSYDVKMKEKGDIPEGYSVSREKKERFSLILESASTNQTSMYLCASSFEGMRTDTQYFGPGTRLTVL.

This chain connects TRBV11-2 to TRBJ2-3, with 9 bases that match TRBD2. This CDR3 region has 17 residues. Germline V gene lookup returns CDR1 SGHAT and CDR2 FQNNGV. The V segment lost 4 bases and the J segment 4 bases; nucleotides outside the gene matches: 12. The CDR3: CASSSSPGTSLSDTQYF. CDR3 nucleotides: TGTGCCAGCAGCTCTAGTCCCGGGACTAGCTTGTCAGATACGCAGTATTTT.